This T cell receptor (beta chain) stems from a study of cytomegalovirus exposure and HLA in healthy donors. Study observations and caveats: By HLA locus, TCR association rates varied in a later analysis, with DRB1 showing the most and HLA-C the fewest. Sequence variants that were highly shared formed a cluster that was likely a sequencing artifact.

PCR primers comprised 60 Vbeta and 13 Jbeta primers. Generated by immunoSEQ multiplex PCR, the TCRdb table keeps only in-frame clones and is missing some. The data contain about 150,000 clones, over 75% of them singletons. On this clone itself: As yet, its antigen is unknown.

Germline CDR1 is MDHEN and CDR2 is SYDVKM. This CDR3 is built from 14 residues. V was clipped by 7 bases and J by 2 bases; unmatched bases: 6. The clonotype originates from a man aged 25 to 40 in good health and CMV-seropositive. The sequenced sample consisted of PBMCs. The chain couples TRBV28 to TRBJ2-3, with TRBD2 matching 7 bases. CDR3 protein: CASTEGGNTDTQYF. In DNA form, the CDR3 reads TGTGCCAGCACGGAGGGAGGGAACACAGATACGCAGTATTTT. The full variable domain, rest sourced from reference TRBV28 and TRBJ2-3, is DVKVTQSSRYLVKRTGEKVFLECVQDMDHENMFWYRQDPGLGLRLIYFSYDVKMKEKGDIPEGYSVSREKKERFSLILESASTNQTSMYLCASTEGGNTDTQYFGPGTRLTVL.